This entry concerns a single T cell receptor beta chain. What antigen it recognizes has not been identified. Per-base qualities were not stored, and no clone one base away is much larger. The V end loses 6 bases and the J end loses 6 bases, and a stretch of 22 bases separates them. There are 16 amino acids in the CDR3, from cysteine to phenylalanine inclusive. The read is trimmed to its CDR3 DNA, 48 bases read in frame from base 1. Per the germline V gene, WSHSY is the CDR1 and SAAADI is the CDR2. This entry belongs to a study of OX40 agonist ivuxolimab in advanced cancers. Some background on the complete study: Ivuxolimab, which targeted the costimulatory receptor OX40 (CD134), was an agonistic, fully human IgG2 monoclonal antibody. Peripheral TCRbeta sequencing was intended to test whether TCR sequence diversity was altered and clonal T-cell expansion was caused by ivuxolimab. Three dose-escalation patients achieved partial responses, one with hepatocellular carcinoma and two with cutaneous melanoma. Of the approximately 50 dose-escalation patients, hepatocellular carcinoma was present in some 19, melanoma in roughly 15, renal cell carcinoma in 9 and head and neck cancer in 9. The dose-escalation cohort was 82.7% male with a mean age of approximately 59 years, ranging from 23 to 79. Prior anti-PD-1, anti-PD-L1 or anti-CTLA-4 therapy was permitted, and checkpoint inhibitors had been received by under 50% of dose-escalation patients. Intravenous ivuxolimab was administered to patients every 2 weeks at six dose levels: 0.01, 0.1, 0.3, 1.5, 3 and 10 mg/kg. The monotherapy dose-escalation portion (N ≈ 50 patients) of the phase I ivuxolimab trial is reported in the paper.

For sequencing of the TCRbeta CDR3 region, genomic DNA was extracted from the sorted cells. TCRbeta CDR3 regions were sequenced using the immunoSEQ Assay. Sourced from immuneACCESS, this table was stored by TCRdb with only in-frame sequences that have V and J called. A share of the clones is absent; for the studies checked, an unresolved V gene accounts for under half, and the remainder has no known explanation. The table for this sample lists fewer than 15,000 clones; roughly 80% of them were counted only once. The ten largest clonotypes hold over 30% of the sample. General study outcomes and caveats: In partial responders in the 0.1-3.0 mg/kg groups, normalized peripheral clonal expansion was found to be among the lowest, especially among CD8+ T cells. Antigen specificity was not determined for the clonally expanded peripheral T cells. After ivuxolimab, CD8+ T cells had more expanded clones than CD4+ T cells on average. Low levels of normalized T-cell clonal expansion were also seen in some nonresponding patients. Clonal expansion of both CD4+ and CD8+ blood T cells was observed from baseline to week 6 at doses 0.1 to 3.0 mg/kg.

Patients with autoimmune disease history or receiving systemic immunosuppression were excluded from the trial. Peripheral blood for TCR sequencing was drawn from every dose cohort at baseline, at cycle 4 day 1 and at cycle 7 day 1. Samples were obtained from an open-label, multicenter, first-in-human phase I dose-escalation trial of ivuxolimab. Adults with locally advanced or metastatic melanoma, renal cell, hepatocellular, or head and neck squamous cell carcinoma were enrolled in the trial. Before TCR sequencing, CD4+ and CD8+ T cells were separately sorted from peripheral blood. The receptor comes from an adult with an advanced solid tumor such as melanoma, head and neck, liver or kidney cancer. The rearranged chain carries TRBV10-2 and TRBJ2-3; the D gene is perhaps TRBD1 or TRBD2, each of them matching over 5 bases. The material sequenced was CD4+ or CD8+ T cells sorted from blood, taken in a trial of the OX40 agonist ivuxolimab. CDR3 protein: CASRPKFQGPGDTQYF. The sequence in DNA is TGCGCCAGCAGACCTAAATTCCAGGGCCCGGGGGATACGCAGTATTTT.